A single TCR beta chain is shown here with its context. Its antigen is unknown. Nothing much larger sits one base from this clone, and base qualities are not available. TCRbeta CDR3 regions were amplified from genomic DNA by means of the immunoSEQ Assay, a bias-controlled multiplex PCR. On the study's bioinformatics: The number of nucleated cells in each sample was estimated by amplification of reference gene primers within the assay. Sequence reads were collapsed and filtered to measure the absolute abundance of every unique TCRbeta CDR3 rearrangement. Productive Simpson clonality was computed per sample as the square root of Simpson's diversity index over productive rearrangements. TCRdb stores this immuneACCESS table with in-frame sequences only. Part of the clones is absent; in the studies checked, under half of the shortfall reflects unresolved V genes, and no reason is known for the rest. That table supplies the V and J calls and clone size; D and trimming were determined from the DNA. The sample table records about 130,000 clones; about 86% of these occur just once. In total, the top ten clones hold about 9.2% of the sample.

The data are from a study of blood T cell repertoires in COVID-19 (dated by TCRdb to the early 2020s). A note on the overall study: Collaborator samples came from the United States, Italy and Spain and covered acute and convalescent phases of COVID-19. The dataset comprised deeply sampled blood TCRbeta repertoires from subjects exposed to, actively infected with, or recovered from COVID-19. A de-identified subject ID, COVID-19 status, age in years and sex were almost always included in the sample metadata. The repertoires were released in a freely available public database intended as a resource for research on the immune response to SARS-CoV-2. The prospective study material was composed of cDNA or gDNA derived from T cells, B-cell-depleted T cells, or PBMCs. Samples were obtained from the ongoing ImmuneRACE study (first 160 participants) and from about 1,300 subjects provided by 6 global collaborators. Where available, HLA class I and class II types were taken from metadata supplied by the sample provider and were not determined by assay-based typing.

Findings and caveats that apply to the study as a whole: The quantity of clinical and demographic metadata differed by source and by participant and was supplied without curation.

From the germline V gene (reference sequence), CDR1 is MNHNY and CDR2 is SVGAGI. Trimming leaves V shorter by 6 bases and J shorter by 9 bases, with the junction holding 11 bases beyond the gene matches. The CDR3 goes from the cysteine to the phenylalanine over 15 residues. The kept DNA is CDR3 alone, 45 bases in frame from the first base. Enrolling through a virtual design, the prospective study's participants ranged in age from roughly 18 to 100 years and lived across 24 United States geographic areas. In the prospective study, participants were assigned to cohorts based on the clinical history participants reported in a screening survey and a study questionnaire. Recovered participants in ImmuneRACE Cohort 3 were defined as having two consecutive negative NP/OP PCR tests, clearance from a healthcare professional, or resolution of symptoms. In the prospective study, mobile phlebotomists collected whole blood, serum and a nasopharyngeal or oropharyngeal swab from each participant. Participants in the prospective study had the option to provide additional blood draws and questionnaires over an approximately 2-month period. Before DNA extraction, blood samples from the prospective study were shipped at room temperature or frozen.

This receptor was obtained from a man aged 50 to 59 who had recovered from COVID-19. Sample: PBMCs or T cells enriched from blood (not recorded which). This sequence uses TRBV6-6 and TRBJ1-5, with 10 bases aligning to TRBD1. For the CDR3, the sequence is CASSRDRGDQGPQHF. At the DNA level, the sequence is TGTGCCAGCAGCCGGGACAGGGGCGATCAGGGGCCCCAGCATTTT.